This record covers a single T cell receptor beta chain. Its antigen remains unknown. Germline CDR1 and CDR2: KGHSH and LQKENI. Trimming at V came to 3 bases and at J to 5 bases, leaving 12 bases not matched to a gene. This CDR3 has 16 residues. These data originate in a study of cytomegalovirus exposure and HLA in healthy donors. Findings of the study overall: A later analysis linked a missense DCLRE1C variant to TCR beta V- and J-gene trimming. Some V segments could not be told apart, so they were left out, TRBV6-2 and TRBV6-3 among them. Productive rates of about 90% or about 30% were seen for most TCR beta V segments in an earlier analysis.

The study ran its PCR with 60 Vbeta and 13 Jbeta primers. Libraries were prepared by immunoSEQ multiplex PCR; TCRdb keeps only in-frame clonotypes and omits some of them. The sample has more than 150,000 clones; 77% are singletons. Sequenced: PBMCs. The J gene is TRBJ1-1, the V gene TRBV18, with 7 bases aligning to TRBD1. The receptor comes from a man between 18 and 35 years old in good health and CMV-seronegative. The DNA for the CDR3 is TGTGCCAGCTCACCTAATACAGGGGATTCGGGGACTGAAGCTTTCTTT. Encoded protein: CASSPNTGDSGTEAFF.